The rows below give T cell receptor beta chains drawn from one sample of a study of cytomegalovirus exposure and HLA in healthy donors. Here immunoSEQ multiplex PCR was the method, and the copy in TCRdb shows in-frame clones only, minus some. The data contain around 160,000 clones, roughly 78% of them seen just once; the ten biggest clones take up over 2.5%. Input material: PBMCs. Receptors were obtained from a man aged 40-55 years in good health and CMV-seropositive. CDR3s include the opening cysteine and the closing phenylalanine or tryptophan. D genes are given only for firm matches. The size of a clone is reported for some rows only, either as once, few or many, or as a class for expanded clones.

D: .; size: .; J: TRBJ1-4; V: TRBV18; CDR3: CASSPNEGRDEKLFF; DNA: TGTGCCAGCTCACCAAACGAGGGGAGGGATGAAAAACTGTTTTTT
D: TRBD2; size: few; J: TRBJ2-1; V: TRBV18; CDR3: CASSPLAGNEQFF; DNA: TGTGCCAGCTCACCGCTAGCGGGCAATGAGCAGTTCTTC
D: .; size: .; J: TRBJ2-3; V: TRBV5-1; CDR3: CASSLAESTDTQYF; DNA: TGCGCCAGCAGCTTGGCCGAGAGCACAGATACGCAGTATTTT
D: TRBD2; size: .; J: TRBJ2-3; V: TRBV4-1; CDR3: CASSQDPRTSGITDTQYF; DNA: TGCGCCAGCAGCCAAGACCCCCGGACTAGCGGGATCACAGATACGCAGTATTTT
D: .; size: .; J: TRBJ1-2; V: TRBV7-2; CDR3: CASSLADRGGYTF; DNA: TGTGCCAGCAGCTTAGCAGACCGGGGGGGCTACACCTTC
D: .; size: .; J: TRBJ1-2; V: TRBV7-2; CDR3: CASSLEGGAAIGGYTF; DNA: TGTGCCAGCAGCTTAGAAGGTGGGGCGGCCATAGGGGGCTACACCTTC
D: .; size: .; J: TRBJ2-1; V: TRBV27; CDR3: CASSSRLGVNEQFF; DNA: TGTGCCAGCAGCTCTCGTCTAGGGGTAAATGAGCAGTTCTTC
D: .; size: .; J: TRBJ2-7; V: TRBV9; CDR3: CASSVAQGGSGPYEQYF; DNA: TGTGCCAGCAGCGTAGCCCAAGGGGGTAGCGGGCCTTACGAGCAGTACTTC
D: .; size: .; J: TRBJ1-5; V: TRBV30; CDR3: CAWSGGHQPQHF; DNA: TGTGCCTGGAGTGGGGGGCATCAGCCCCAGCATTTT
D: TRBD1; size: few; J: TRBJ1-4; V: TRBV7-9; CDR3: CASSIRQGRDEKLFF; DNA: TGTGCCAGCAGCATACGACAGGGAAGGGATGAAAAACTGTTTTTT
D: .; size: .; J: TRBJ1-5; V: TRBV7-2; CDR3: CASSLGGGGGVGNQPQHF; DNA: TGTGCCAGCAGCTTAGGAGGGGGGGGCGGAGTCGGCAATCAGCCCCAGCATTTT
D: .; size: .; J: TRBJ1-4; V: TRBV7-9; CDR3: CASSLKGNEKLFF; DNA: TGTGCCAGCAGCTTGAAGGGGAATGAAAAACTGTTTTTT
D: TRBD2; size: .; J: TRBJ2-5; V: TRBV5-8; CDR3: CASSLDNAVAGGWWQETQYF; DNA: TGTGCCAGCAGCTTGGATAACGCCGTCGCGGGAGGCTGGTGGCAAGAGACCCAGTACTTC
D: .; size: .; J: TRBJ2-2; V: TRBV11-2; CDR3: CASSEIAPPATGELFF; DNA: TGTGCCAGCAGCGAAATAGCTCCTCCGGCCACCGGGGAGCTGTTTTTT
D: .; size: .; J: TRBJ2-7; V: TRBV30; CDR3: CAGTDGPSGGSYEQYF; DNA: TGTGCCGGGACAGACGGACCTAGCGGAGGGTCCTACGAGCAGTACTTC